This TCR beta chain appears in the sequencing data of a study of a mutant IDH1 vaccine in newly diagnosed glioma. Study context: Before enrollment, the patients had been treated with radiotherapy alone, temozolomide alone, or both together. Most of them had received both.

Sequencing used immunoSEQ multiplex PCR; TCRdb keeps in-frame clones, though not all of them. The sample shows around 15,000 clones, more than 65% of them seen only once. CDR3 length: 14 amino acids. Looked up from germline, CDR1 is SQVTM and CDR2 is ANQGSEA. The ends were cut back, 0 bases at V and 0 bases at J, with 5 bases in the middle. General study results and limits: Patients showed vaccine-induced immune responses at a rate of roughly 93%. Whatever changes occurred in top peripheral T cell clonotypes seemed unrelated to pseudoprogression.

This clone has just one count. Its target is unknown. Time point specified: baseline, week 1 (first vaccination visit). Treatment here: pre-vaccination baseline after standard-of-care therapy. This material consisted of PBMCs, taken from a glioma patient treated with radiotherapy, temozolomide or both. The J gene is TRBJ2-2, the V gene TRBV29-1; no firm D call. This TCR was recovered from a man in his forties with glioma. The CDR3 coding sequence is TGCAGCGTTGAAGACTACACGAACACCGGGGAGCTGTTTTTT. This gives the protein CSVEDYTNTGELFF.